This TCR beta chain was sequenced for a study of cytotoxic CD8 clonotypes in ibrutinib-treated CLL. General study results and limits: Timing of sampling differed between sustained-remission and progressing patients. Higher circulating CD8+ T-cell counts strongly accompanied higher baseline clonality, above age-matched healthy donors.

Assay used: immunoSEQ multiplex PCR; TCRdb lists only in-frame clones, some missing. The data contain 100,000 or so clones, 58% of them singletons. Trimming took 0 bases from V and 2 from J, leaving 10 bases between them. The CDR3 runs to 15 residues. Germline-derived CDR1 and CDR2 are KGHSH and LQKENI. A few counts support this clone. Antigen specificity is unknown. This sequence was found in a human donor with chronic lymphocytic leukemia. V and J are TRBV18 and TRBJ2-5; D is unclear. The material sequenced was PBMCs, taken after 24 months of ibrutinib treatment. The CDR3 reads CASSPPNGFQETQYF. In nucleotides, the CDR3 is TGTGCCAGCTCACCACCAAATGGGTTTCAAGAGACCCAGTACTTC.